This section outlines one T cell receptor (beta chain) sequence together with its context. The antigen is unknown. This record comes from a study of T cell responses to AZD1222 COVID-19 vaccine. Study as a whole: The study pooled second doses at about 4 or about 12 weeks.

The CDR3 is made up of 15 amino acids. Germline-derived CDR1 and CDR2 are MNHEY and SVGEGT. V lost 4 bases and J lost 5; bases outside the gene matches: 7. Study-wide results and limits: Two doses of AZD1222 preceded a rise in Spike-specific TCR breadth and depth. Clonal diversity was possibly underestimated; the donors were predominantly white British and more often female.

Profiled with immunoSEQ multiplex PCR; TCRdb holds only in-frame clones, not every one. The profile shows 130,000 to 150,000 clones, around 91% of them singletons. V gene TRBV6-2 or TRBV6-3 combines with J gene TRBJ2-5, with 10 bases that match TRBD2. The clonotype originates from an adult in good health. This specimen consisted of peripheral blood, obtained on day 0 of AZD1222 vaccination. The CDR3 DNA follows: TGTGCCAGCAGTTCTAGCGGGGGATCCGTGGAGACCCAGTACTTC. It specifies CASSSSGGSVETQYF.